Listed below are T cell receptor beta chains from one sample, sequenced in a study of cytomegalovirus exposure and HLA in healthy donors. The protocol was immunoSEQ multiplex PCR, while the TCRdb copy is restricted to in-frame clones and leaves out a portion. The sample lists some 260,000 clones, 87% occurring once. The specimen sequenced was PBMCs. The receptor source for this set is a man aged 18 to 30 in good health and CMV-seropositive. CDR3s include the opening cysteine and the closing phenylalanine or tryptophan. A D gene is named only where the DNA matches it firmly. Size is omitted from some rows. Given values are once, few, many or a class for expanded clones.

v_call,d_call,j_call,clone_size,cdr3_aa,cdr3_nt
TRBV28,TRBD1,TRBJ1-5,NA,CASSETGQYNQPQHF,TGTGCCAGCAGTGAAACGGGACAGTACAATCAGCCCCAGCATTTT
TRBV2,TRBD1,TRBJ1-5,NA,CASSEGRGGLQHF,TGTGCCAGCAGTGAGGGCAGGGGGGGATTACAGCATTTT
TRBV4-2,NA,TRBJ2-3,NA,CASSQTTAGDTQYF,TGTGCCAGCAGCCAAACAACCGCCGGCGATACGCAGTATTTT
TRBV6-1,NA,TRBJ1-4,NA,CASSEWGPYVGEKLFF,TGTGCCAGCAGTGAATGGGGACCCTATGTAGGTGAAAAACTGTTTTTT
TRBV2,NA,TRBJ1-1,once,CASSTGGVNTEAFF,TGTGCCAGCAGTACGGGGGGGGTAAACACTGAAGCTTTCTTT
TRBV27,TRBD1,TRBJ2-7,few,CASSHDRGYYEQYF,TGTGCCAGCAGTCACGACAGGGGTTACTACGAGCAGTACTTC
TRBV5-4,NA,TRBJ2-7,NA,CASSGRPGSYEQYF,TGTGCCAGCAGCGGACGGCCGGGCTCCTACGAGCAGTACTTC
TRBV27,TRBD2,TRBJ2-3,NA,CASSLRLAGGAAQYF,TGTGCCAGCAGTTTACGCCTAGCGGGAGGGGCTGCGCAGTATTTT
TRBV4-3,NA,TRBJ1-5,NA,CASSQDLFTYSNQPQHF,TGCGCCAGCAGCCAAGACCTTTTCACTTATAGCAATCAGCCCCAGCATTTT
TRBV27,NA,TRBJ2-7,once,CASNPSGPEDEQYF,TGTGCCAGCAACCCATCAGGGCCGGAGGACGAGCAGTACTTC
TRBV29-1,TRBD2,TRBJ2-3,NA,CSVANGRTNTQYF,TGCAGCGTTGCTAACGGGAGGACTAATACGCAGTATTTT
TRBV4-2,TRBD1,TRBJ1-2,NA,CASSPRQGPSDGYTF,TGTGCCAGCAGCCCGAGACAGGGGCCCAGCGATGGCTACACCTTC
TRBV29-1,NA,TRBJ2-3,NA,CSVEGLTDTQYF,TGCAGCGTTGAAGGTCTCACAGATACGCAGTATTTT
TRBV7-6,TRBD2,TRBJ2-3,NA,CASSLAWAGGGPDTQYF,TGTGCCAGCAGCTTAGCATGGGCGGGAGGAGGTCCAGATACGCAGTATTTT
TRBV6-5,NA,TRBJ2-3,NA,CASIDPPDTQYF,TGTGCCAGCATCGACCCGCCAGATACGCAGTATTTT
TRBV2,NA,TRBJ2-1,once,CASSATAEQFF,TGTGCCAGCAGCGCGACGGCTGAGCAGTTCTTC
TRBV2,NA,TRBJ2-3,NA,CASSEALGGLGDTQYF,TGTGCCAGCAGTGAAGCGCTTGGGGGGCTTGGAGATACGCAGTATTTT
TRBV2,NA,TRBJ2-7,NA,CASSEESFNEQYF,TGTGCCAGCAGTGAAGAAAGTTTCAACGAGCAGTACTTC
TRBV18,NA,TRBJ2-5,NA,CASSLRQLMIQETQYF,TGTGCCAGCTCACTCCGACAGCTAATGATCCAAGAGACCCAGTACTTC
TRBV5-1,NA,TRBJ2-3,NA,CASSLSGPGADTQYF,TGCGCCAGCAGCTTATCCGGGCCTGGCGCAGATACGCAGTATTTT
TRBV6-5,TRBD1,TRBJ1-2,NA,CASSSLTGGSGYGYTF,TGTGCCAGCAGTTCCCTAACAGGGGGCAGTGGCTATGGCTACACCTTC
TRBV14,NA,TRBJ2-1,NA,CASSQRTSYNEQFF,TGTGCCAGCAGCCAAAGGACATCCTACAATGAGCAGTTCTTC
TRBV6-1,NA,TRBJ2-7,NA,CASSDNYEQYF,TGTGCCAGCAGTGACAACTACGAGCAGTACTTC
TRBV10-3,NA,TRBJ2-7,NA,CAISEQSPYEQYF,TGTGCCATCAGTGAACAGAGTCCCTACGAGCAGTACTTC
TRBV28,TRBD1,TRBJ1-2,NA,CASSFLGQGTLYGYTF,TGTGCCAGCAGTTTCCTAGGACAGGGAACCCTCTATGGCTACACCTTC
TRBV28,TRBD1,TRBJ1-4,NA,CASTATGEDEKLFF,TGTGCCAGCACCGCGACAGGGGAAGATGAAAAACTGTTTTTT
TRBV27,TRBD1,TRBJ2-1,NA,CASMGDSFYNEQFF,TGTGCCAGCATGGGGGACAGCTTTTACAATGAGCAGTTCTTC
TRBV7-3,TRBD1,TRBJ1-2,NA,CASSFRQGEYGYTF,TGTGCCAGCAGTTTCCGACAGGGAGAGTATGGCTACACCTTC
TRBV5-4,NA,TRBJ1-2,NA,CASSFYKSPYGYTF,TGTGCCAGCAGCTTTTACAAGAGCCCCTATGGCTACACCTTC
TRBV29-1,NA,TRBJ1-1,NA,CSVSMAEITEAFF,TGCAGCGTTTCAATGGCAGAGATCACTGAAGCTTTCTTT
TRBV6-1,NA,TRBJ2-7,once,CASSETLGQYF,TGTGCCAGCAGTGAAACTTTGGGCCAGTACTTC
TRBV27,NA,TRBJ1-2,NA,CASSSASGGYTF,TGTGCCTCCTCCTCCGCCTCGGGGGGCTACACCTTC
TRBV4-3,NA,TRBJ2-7,NA,CASSQAERGEQYF,TGCGCCAGCAGCCAAGCCGAACGGGGGGAGCAGTACTTC
TRBV5-1,TRBD2,TRBJ2-3,NA,CASRLSGSTDTQYF,TGCGCCAGCAGACTAAGCGGGAGTACAGATACGCAGTATTTT
TRBV6-1,NA,TRBJ2-7,NA,CASSERESSYEQYF,TGTGCCAGCAGTGAAAGGGAGAGCTCCTACGAGCAGTACTTC
TRBV7-9,NA,TRBJ2-1,NA,CASILTLDIYNEQFF,TGTGCCAGCATTTTGACCCTGGACATCTACAATGAGCAGTTCTTC
TRBV7-2,TRBD1,TRBJ1-2,NA,CASSHRTGPGYGYTF,TGTGCCAGCAGCCATCGGACAGGGCCTGGCTATGGCTACACCTTC
TRBV27,NA,TRBJ2-2,NA,CASSLDLYTGELFF,TGTGCCAGCAGTTTGGACCTATACACCGGGGAGCTGTTTTTT
TRBV6-5,NA,TRBJ1-5,NA,CASSSGVGQPQHF,TGTGCCAGCAGTTCGGGGGTTGGTCAGCCCCAGCATTTT
TRBV9,TRBD1,TRBJ1-2,once,CASSVANTGDHGYTF,TGTGCCAGCAGCGTAGCAAACACAGGGGACCATGGCTACACCTTC